This entry concerns a single T cell receptor (beta chain). The antigen remains unidentified. The immunoSEQ assay was version 4, run in survey mode. Here immunoSEQ multiplex PCR was the method, and the copy in TCRdb shows in-frame clones only, minus some. The repertoire consists of 45,000 to 55,000 clones, with around 75% occurring once and the leading ten covering around 3%. The data originate from a study of persistence of HIV-infected CD4 T cells. About the research overall: A median of about 8 years of suppressive ART preceded sampling.

Stimulation used 8 to 10 ug/mL lysate from CMV-infected fibroblasts. Sorted nonresponding memory CD4+ T cells were CD40L-negative, CD69-negative, CD45RO-high. Adults with HIV-1 started suppressive ART while chronically infected. Source: CD4+ T cells sorted from PBMCs after approximately 19-hour stimulation, taken from a patient who received antiretroviral therapy. The sequence was obtained from an adult man with HIV who was CMV-seropositive.

CDR3: CASSQGRGETQYF. Here the CDR3 DNA reads TGCGCCAGCAGCCAGGGACGGGGGGAGACCCAGTACTTC. The chain recombines TRBV4-3 with TRBJ2-5, with D tentatively TRBD2 (6 bases). This CDR3 has 13 residues. CDR1 and CDR2 from the germline V gene are LGHNA and YSLEER. V lost 3 bases, J lost 5 bases, and 10 bases lay in between.